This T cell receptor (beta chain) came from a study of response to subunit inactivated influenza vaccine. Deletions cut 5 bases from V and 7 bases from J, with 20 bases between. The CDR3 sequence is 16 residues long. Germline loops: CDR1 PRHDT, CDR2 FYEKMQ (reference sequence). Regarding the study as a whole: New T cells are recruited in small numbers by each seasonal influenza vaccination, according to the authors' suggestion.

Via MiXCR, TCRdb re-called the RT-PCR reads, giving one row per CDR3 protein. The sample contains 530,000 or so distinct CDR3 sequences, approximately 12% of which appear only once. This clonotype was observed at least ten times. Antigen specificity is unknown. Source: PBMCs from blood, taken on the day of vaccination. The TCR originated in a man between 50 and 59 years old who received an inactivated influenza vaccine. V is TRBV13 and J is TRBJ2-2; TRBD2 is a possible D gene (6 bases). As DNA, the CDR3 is TGTGCCAGCAGCCCATTGTCTCGACTAGTTGGCGGGGAGCTGTTTTTT. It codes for CASSPLSRLVGGELFF.